This section outlines one T cell receptor (beta chain) sequence together with its context. V lost 0 bases to trimming and J lost 5 bases, with 8 bases between them. CDR3 length: 15 residues. The germline V gene has CDR1 LGHNA and CDR2 YSLEER. The sample comes from a study of blood T cell repertoires in COVID-19. Allocation to cohorts depended on clinical history reported by the participants. TCRdb keeps only in-frame clones here, not all; method: immunoSEQ multiplex PCR. Of about 220,000 clones in the sample, around 82% were seen once. The source of this sequence is a woman aged 45-65 years who had been exposed to COVID-19. This chain uses TRBV4-3 with TRBJ1-6; D gene ambiguous. Sample: PBMCs or T cells enriched from blood (not recorded which). The CDR3 loop reads CASSQDLFNNSPLHF. In DNA form, the CDR3 reads TGCGCCAGCAGCCAAGATCTTTTTAATAATTCACCCCTCCACTTT.